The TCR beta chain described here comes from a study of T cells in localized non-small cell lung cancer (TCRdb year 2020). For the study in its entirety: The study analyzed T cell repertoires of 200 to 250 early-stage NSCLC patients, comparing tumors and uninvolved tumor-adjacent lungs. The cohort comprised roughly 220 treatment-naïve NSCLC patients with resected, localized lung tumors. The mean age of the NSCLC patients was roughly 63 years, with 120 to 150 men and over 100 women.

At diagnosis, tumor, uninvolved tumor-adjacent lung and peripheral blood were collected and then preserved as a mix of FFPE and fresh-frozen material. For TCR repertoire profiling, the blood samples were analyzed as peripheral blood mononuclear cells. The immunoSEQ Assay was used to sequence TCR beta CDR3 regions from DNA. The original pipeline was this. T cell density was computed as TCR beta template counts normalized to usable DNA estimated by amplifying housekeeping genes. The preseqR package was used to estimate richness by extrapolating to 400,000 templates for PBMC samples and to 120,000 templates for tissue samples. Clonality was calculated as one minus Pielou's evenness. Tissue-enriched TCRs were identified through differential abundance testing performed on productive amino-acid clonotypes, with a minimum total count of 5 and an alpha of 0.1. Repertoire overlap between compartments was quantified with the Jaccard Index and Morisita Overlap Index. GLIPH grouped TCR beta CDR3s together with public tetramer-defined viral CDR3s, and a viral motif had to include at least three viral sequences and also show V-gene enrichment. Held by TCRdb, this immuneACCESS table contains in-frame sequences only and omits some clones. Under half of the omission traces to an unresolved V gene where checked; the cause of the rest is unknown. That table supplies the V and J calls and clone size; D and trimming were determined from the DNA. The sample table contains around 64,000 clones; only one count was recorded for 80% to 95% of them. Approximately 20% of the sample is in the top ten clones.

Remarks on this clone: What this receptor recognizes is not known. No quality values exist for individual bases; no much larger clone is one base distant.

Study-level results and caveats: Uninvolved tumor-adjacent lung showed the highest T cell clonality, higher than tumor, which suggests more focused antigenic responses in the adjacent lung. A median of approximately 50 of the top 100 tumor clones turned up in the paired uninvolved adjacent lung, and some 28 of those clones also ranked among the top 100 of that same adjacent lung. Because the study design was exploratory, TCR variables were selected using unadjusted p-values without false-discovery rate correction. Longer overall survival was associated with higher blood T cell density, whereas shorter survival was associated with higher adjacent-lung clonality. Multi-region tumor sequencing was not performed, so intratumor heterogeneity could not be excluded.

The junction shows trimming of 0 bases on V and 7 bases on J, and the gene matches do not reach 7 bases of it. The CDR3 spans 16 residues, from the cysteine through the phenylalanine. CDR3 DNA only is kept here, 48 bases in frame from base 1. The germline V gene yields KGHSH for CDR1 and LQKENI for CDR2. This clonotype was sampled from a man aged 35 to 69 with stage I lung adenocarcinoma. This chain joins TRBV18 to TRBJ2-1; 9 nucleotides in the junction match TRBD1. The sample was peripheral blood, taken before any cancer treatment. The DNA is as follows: TGTGCCAGCTCACCACCCGGGACAGGGATCCGTAATGAGCAGTTCTTC. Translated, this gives CASSPPGTGIRNEQFF.